The clone carrying this TCR beta chain was detected only a few times. Methods used by the authors: Amplification with reference gene primers provided the estimates of nucleated cell counts. Assay used: immunoSEQ multiplex PCR; TCRdb lists only in-frame clones, some missing. The V and J calls and clone size come from that table; D and trimming were worked out from the DNA. Of about 43,000 clones in the sample, roughly 87% were seen once. The sample originates from a study of blood T cell repertoires in COVID-19. The wider study: PBMCs, B-cell-depleted T cells, or T cells provided the cDNA or gDNA that made up the material.

J lost 7 bases, V lost 3 bases, and 10 bases had no gene match. Germline-derived CDR1 and CDR2 are SGHTA and FQGNSA. The CDR3 is 16 amino acids. The specimen sequenced was peripheral blood. The chain joins TRBV7-2 to TRBJ2-1; 9 positions match TRBD1. This TCR was sampled from a man in his 60s with active COVID-19. CDR3 sequence (DNA): TGTGCCAGCAGCTTTGCGCCGGGACAGGGAAGGAATGAGCAGTTCTTC. It codes for CASSFAPGQGRNEQFF.